This section outlines one T cell receptor (beta chain) sequence together with its context. Its antigen is not identified. The authors isolated at least 6.5 million PBMCs per sample. Total RNA amounts of at least 5.5 micrograms were extracted per sample. The sample comes from a study of blood T cells in healthy people across ages. Study observations and caveats: Both higher diversity and more naive CD4+ cells marked long-lived donors when set against aged donors. Older age coincided with a roughly linear decline in TCR beta diversity per million T cells.

It was with a sample-barcoded 5' primer and a J-beta primer mix that a second PCR of about 7 to 12 cycles was run. TCRdb re-analysed the 5' RACE reads in MiXCR, keeping a single row per CDR3 protein. This table holds around 1.7 million distinct CDR3 sequences, 25% to 30% found once. Sequencing was performed on blood. This TCR was sampled from a woman in her thirties in good health.

CDR3 region: CSASVTGELFF. The CDR3, as DNA: TGCAGTGCTAGTGTGACCGGGGAGCTGTTTTTT. This chain links TRBV20-1 with TRBJ2-2; no definite D call. The V end lost 3 bases, the J end lost 5 bases, and 4 bases lay between the germline ends. The CDR3 has 11 amino acids. CDR1 and CDR2 from the germline V gene are DFQATT and SNEGSKA (reference sequence).